The 6 T cell receptor beta chains listed next were all sequenced from one sample in a study of CD4 T cells in relation to SARS-CoV-2 and coronaviruses. Before the COVID-19 pandemic, during about 2011-2019, CD4+ T cells were taken from unexposed donors. The cells were cultured for roughly 11 days before CD4+ T cells were isolated. Clones were sequenced by immunoSEQ multiplex PCR, and TCRdb holds only the in-frame ones, with some missing. The table records more than 15,000 clones, roughly 80% of them present only once. For these receptors, no antigen is known. Sequenced: CD4+ T cells from PBMCs, cultured in vitro. The receptor set was obtained from a human donor in good health.

The J gene is TRBJ2-7, the V gene TRBV19; maybe TRBD2 (5 bases). Germline CDR1 is LNHDA and CDR2 is SQIVND (reference sequence). The CDR3 runs to 15 residues. The ends were cut back, 4 bases at V and 0 bases at J, with 13 bases in the middle. The CDR3 DNA reads TGTGCCAGTAGTAATTTTCTGGGGAGCTCCTACGAGCAGTACTTC. It specifies CASSNFLGSSYEQYF.

The gene calls are TRBV9 and TRBJ2-1; TRBD1 might be the D (6 bases). CDR3 length: 16 residues. Deletions cut 6 bases from V and 10 bases from J, with 26 bases between. From germline, CDR1 is SGDLS and CDR2 YYNGEE. CDR3 sequence: CASTPTPNQGTNEQFF. As DNA, the CDR3 is TGTGCCAGCACCCCCACCCCCAACCAAGGGACAAACGAGCAGTTCTTC.

The genes are TRBV6-6 and TRBJ2-5; D possibly corresponds to TRBD2 (6 bases). CDR1 is MNHNY, CDR2 SVGAGI, per germline (reference sequence). The CDR3 is 15 residues long. The V end was cut by 5 bases, the J end by 4 bases, with 17 bases between. The CDR3 DNA is TGTGCCAGCAGTCCGCAGGGAGGCGGAGGAGAGACCCAGTACTTC. Its protein is CASSPQGGGGETQYF.

V is TRBV6-6 and J is TRBJ1-1; 9 positions agree with TRBD1. The CDR3 contains 14 residues. Trimming cost V 6 bases and J 5 bases; bases outside gene matches: 7. Per germline, CDR1 MNHNY and CDR2 SVGAGI (reference sequence). CDR3 nucleotides: TGTGCCAGCAGACCTGGACAGGGGACGACTGAAGCTTTCTTT. Encoded protein: CASRPGQGTTEAFF.

This sequence joins TRBV14 and TRBJ1-3, with 9 bases fitting TRBD1. Germline V lookup: CDR1 SGHDN, CDR2 FVKESK. The CDR3 contains 17 residues. After removal of 2 bases from V and 7 bases from J, the junction contained 12 bases not matched to a gene. This CDR3 reads CASSQLDYRGLWNTIYF. The CDR3 region has the DNA TGTGCCAGCAGCCAATTAGACTACAGGGGGCTGTGGAACACCATATATTTT.

This rearrangement joins TRBV12-3 or TRBV12-4 to TRBJ2-1; 7 nucleotides match TRBD2. The CDR3 spans 13 residues. The J segment lost 6 bases and the V segment lost 7 bases, leaving 6 bases of the junction unmatched. The CDR3 coding sequence is TGTGCCAGCACTAGCGGCACCTCCAATGAGCAGTTCTTC. Amino acid sequence: CASTSGTSNEQFF.